Listed here is a single T cell receptor (beta chain). Its binding antigen is unknown. One base away there is no much larger clone; base qualities are not given. The library was produced with PCR. The data were produced on an Illumina HiSeq 2500. To reduce PCR and sequencing biases, unique molecular identifiers were built into the TCR beta cDNA libraries. Per 1 to 10 million input T cells, roughly 0.5 million cDNA molecules were obtained, such that each molecule approximated one T cell. The patient libraries were prepared and sequenced using the same protocol as the earlier healthy control dataset. Within a given batch, samples were prepared together, multiplexed and sequenced on the same HiSeq lane. Regarding the original processing steps: Raw barcoded reads were processed with MIGEC, discarding single-read molecular identifier groups before consensus assembly and CDR3 extraction. VDJtools was used for post-analysis of the clonotype tables, and diversity was normalized by down-sampling every dataset to the size of the smallest sample. In repertoire overlap clustering, CDR3 amino acid sequences, but not nucleotide sequences, were matched to correct batch-related cross-sample contamination. TCRdb redid the processing of the public reads, applying fastp at Q25 and MiXCR, and retained in-frame beta chains. Entries that share a CDR3 protein sequence are merged under the most common genes and DNA. For this entry, the V and J calls and clone size follow TCRdb and not the study's own pipeline. The sample has approximately 770,000 distinct CDR3 sequences on record, about half of them singletons. Roughly 4.4% of the sample is held by the ten biggest clonotypes.

The data were obtained in a study of post-analysis software for immune sequencing data (dated by TCRdb to between 2015 and 2017). General notes on the study: Recorded disease courses included relapsing-remitting, secondary progressive and progressive-relapsing multiple sclerosis, with some patients lacking subtype annotation. Patient repertoires were compared against some twelve previously published healthy control repertoires from donors aged about 6 to 27 years. A subset of samples was prepared in parallel using single-end sample barcoding, then pooled and co-amplified after Illumina adapter ligation.

The CDR3, cysteine through phenylalanine, is 14 amino acids long. The kept DNA is CDR3 alone, 42 bases in frame from the first base. V has 3 bases trimmed and J has 10 bases trimmed; junction bases matching no gene number 5. CDR1 and CDR2, per the germline V gene (reference sequence), are MNHEY and SMNVEV. TCR beta repertoires were profiled from peripheral blood of 10 to 15 young patients with multiple sclerosis to demonstrate the VDJtools post-analysis software. The multiple sclerosis patients were children and adolescents ranging in age from roughly 6 to 15 years. The paper's findings and limits, for the study overall: The control group was slightly older than the multiple sclerosis patient group. Patients showed significantly higher frequencies than controls for about five TRBV segments, among them TRBV5-6, TRBV5-1 and TRBV20-1. Multiple sclerosis patients had significantly lower normalized Chao1 diversity than controls, a result that suggests substantial peripheral T-cell clonal expansion. Direct clustering with F measure revealed strong co-clustering of samples prepared in the same batch, which led to a batch-effect correction.

The rearranged chain carries TRBV27 and TRBJ2-1, with 11 bases matching TRBD2. The TCR sequence derives from a girl aged 10 to 17 with multiple sclerosis. The sample was blood. The DNA sequence is as follows: TGTGCCAGCAGTTTTACTAGCGGGAGCGGGGAGCAGTTCTTC. It translates to CASSFTSGSGEQFF.